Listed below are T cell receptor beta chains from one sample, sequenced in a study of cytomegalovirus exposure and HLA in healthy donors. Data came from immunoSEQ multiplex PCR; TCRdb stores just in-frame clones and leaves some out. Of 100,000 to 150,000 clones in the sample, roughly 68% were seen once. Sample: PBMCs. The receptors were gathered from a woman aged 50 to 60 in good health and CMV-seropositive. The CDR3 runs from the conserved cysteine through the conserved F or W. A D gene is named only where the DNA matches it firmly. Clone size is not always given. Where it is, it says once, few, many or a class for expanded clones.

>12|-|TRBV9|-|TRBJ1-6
TGTGCCAGTAGCCTTCTCGGTTCACCCCTCCACTTT
CASSLLGSPLHF
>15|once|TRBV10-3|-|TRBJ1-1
TGTGCCATCAGTGAGAGCTTGGCGGGGAATGACGAAGCTTTCTTT
CAISESLAGNDEAFF
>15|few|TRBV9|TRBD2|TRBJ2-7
TGTGCCAGCAGCCCCTCGTGGGTGGGAGGGAACGAGCAGTACTTC
CASSPSWVGGNEQYF
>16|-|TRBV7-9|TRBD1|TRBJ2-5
TGTGCCAGCAGCTTAGTTTACGGACAGGGGAAAGAGACCCAGTACTTC
CASSLVYGQGKETQYF
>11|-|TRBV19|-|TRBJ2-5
TGTGCCAGTAGTCCAGGAGAGACCCAGTACTTC
CASSPGETQYF
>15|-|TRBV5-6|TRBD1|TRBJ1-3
TGTGCCAGCAGCGCCGGACAGGGGCGTCGAAACACCATATATTTT
CASSAGQGRRNTIYF
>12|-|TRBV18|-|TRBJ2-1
TGTGCCAGCTCACCTATATCGGATGAGCAGTTCTTC
CASSPISDEQFF
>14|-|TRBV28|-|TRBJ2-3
TGTGCCAGCAGTTTAGCACAGCGCACAGATACGCAGTATTTT
CASSLAQRTDTQYF
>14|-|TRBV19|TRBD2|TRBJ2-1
TGTGCCAGTAGTTCTCTAGCGGTGCACAATGAGCAGTTCTTC
CASSSLAVHNEQFF
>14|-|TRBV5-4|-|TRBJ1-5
TGTGCCAGCAGCTTTACAGGGTTGGGTCAGCCCCAGCATTTT
CASSFTGLGQPQHF
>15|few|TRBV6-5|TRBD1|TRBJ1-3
TGTGCCAGCAGATCGACAGGGGACTCGGGTAACACCATATATTTT
CASRSTGDSGNTIYF
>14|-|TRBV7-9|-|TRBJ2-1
TGTGCCAGCAGCTTAGGTGGACTTAAGAATGAGCAGTTCTTC
CASSLGGLKNEQFF
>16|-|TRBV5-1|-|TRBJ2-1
TGCGCCAGCAGCTTGGCCGGCAGGGGGGTCAACAATGAGCAGTTCTTC
CASSLAGRGVNNEQFF
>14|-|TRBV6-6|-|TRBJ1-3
TGTGCCAGCAGTTCCCAGGGGCCTGGAAACACCATATATTTT
CASSSQGPGNTIYF
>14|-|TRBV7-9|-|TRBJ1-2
TGTGCCAGCAGCCCAGGACAGTGGATCTATGGCTACACCTTC
CASSPGQWIYGYTF
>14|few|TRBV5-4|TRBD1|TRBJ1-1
TGTGCCAGCAGCTTGACAGGGGCGAACACTGAAGCTTTCTTT
CASSLTGANTEAFF
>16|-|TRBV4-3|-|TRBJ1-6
TGCGCCAGCAGTCCGGGGGGGGAGACCTATAATTCGCCCCTCCACTTT
CASSPGGETYNSPLHF
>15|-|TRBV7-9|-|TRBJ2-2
TGTTCCAGCAGCATTCGGGAGACCTACACCGGGGAGCTGTTTTTT
CSSSIRETYTGELFF
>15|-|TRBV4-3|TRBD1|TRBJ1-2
TGCGCCAGCAGCCAAGCCACGGACAGGGAGTATGGCTACACCTTC
CASSQATDREYGYTF
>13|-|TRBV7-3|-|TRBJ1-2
TGTGCCAGCAGCTTATACAATAACTATGGCTACACCTTC
CASSLYNNYGYTF
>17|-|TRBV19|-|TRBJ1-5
TGTGCCAGTAGTCTCCAGGTCGGCAGGGTGGGCAATCAGCCCCAGCATTTT
CASSLQVGRVGNQPQHF
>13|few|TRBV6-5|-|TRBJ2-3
TGTGCCAGCAAGTCACAGGACACAGATACGCAGTATTTT
CASKSQDTDTQYF
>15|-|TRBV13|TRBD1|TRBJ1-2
TGTGCCAGCAGCTTAGAAGGGACAGGGATAAATGGCTACACCTTC
CASSLEGTGINGYTF
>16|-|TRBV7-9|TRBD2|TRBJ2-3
TGTGCCAGCAGCTTTAGCGGGGGGGCGGGTACAGATACGCAGTATTTT
CASSFSGGAGTDTQYF
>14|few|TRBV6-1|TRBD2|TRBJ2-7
TGTGCCAGCGGCGACGGGGGGGATTCAAGCGAGCAGTACTTC
CASGDGGDSSEQYF
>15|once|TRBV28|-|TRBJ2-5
TGTGCCAGCAGTGGAGCGGCAGGACGAAAGGAGACCCAGTACTTC
CASSGAAGRKETQYF
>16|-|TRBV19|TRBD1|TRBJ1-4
TGTGCCAGTAGTATATTAGCCGGGACAGGGTTTGAAAAACTGTTTTTT
CASSILAGTGFEKLFF
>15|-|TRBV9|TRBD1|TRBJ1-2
TGTGCCAGCAGCGTAGGAGGACAGGGAGACTATGGCTACACCTTC
CASSVGGQGDYGYTF
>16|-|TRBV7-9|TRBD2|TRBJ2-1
TGTGCCAGCAGCTCACTAGCGGGGGGGACCTACAATGAGCAGTTCTTC
CASSSLAGGTYNEQFF
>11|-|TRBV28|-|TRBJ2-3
TGTGCCAGCAGTTCCGTTGGGGCCGGGTATTTT
CASSSVGAGYF
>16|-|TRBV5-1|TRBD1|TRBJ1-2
TGCGCCAGCAGCTTGGGAGGAACAGGGGGCGCAGAAGGCTACACCTTC
CASSLGGTGGAEGYTF
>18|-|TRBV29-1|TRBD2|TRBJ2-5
TGCAGCGTTGAGTCAGGGACTAATACTGGCCTAGCGGGAGAGACCCAGTACTTC
CSVESGTNTGLAGETQYF
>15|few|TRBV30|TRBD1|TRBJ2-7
TGTGCCTGGAGCCAAGGTTCGGGACAGTATTACGAGCAGTACTTC
CAWSQGSGQYYEQYF
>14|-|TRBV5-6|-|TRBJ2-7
TGTGCCAGTAGAATCCGGACAGCTTCCTACGAGCAGTACTTC
CASRIRTASYEQYF
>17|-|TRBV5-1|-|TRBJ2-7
TGCGCCAGCAGCTTGGGACCACCAGGAAATACGGCCTACGAGCAGTACTTC
CASSLGPPGNTAYEQYF
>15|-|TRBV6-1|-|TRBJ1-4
TGTGCCAGCAGCAGAAGCGGAGCGACTAATGAAAAACTGTTTTTT
CASSRSGATNEKLFF
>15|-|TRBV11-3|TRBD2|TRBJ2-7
TGTGCCAGCAGCCCCCATCCGGGGGGGGCCTACGAGCAGTACTTC
CASSPHPGGAYEQYF
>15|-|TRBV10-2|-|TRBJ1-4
TGCGCCAGCAGAGCCCTTTTAGACTCCGGGGAAAAACTGTTTTTT
CASRALLDSGEKLFF
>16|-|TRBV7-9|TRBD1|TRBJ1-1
TGTTCCAGCAGACCTACAGGGGAGCTGACGAACACTGAAGCTTTCTTT
CSSRPTGELTNTEAFF
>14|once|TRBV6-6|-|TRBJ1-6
TGTGCCAGCAGTCTCCAGGGATTGGGATCACTCCTCCACTTT
CASSLQGLGSLLHF
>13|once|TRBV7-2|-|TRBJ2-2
TGTGCCAGCAGCTTAAACATTAACGGGGAGCTGTTTTTT
CASSLNINGELFF
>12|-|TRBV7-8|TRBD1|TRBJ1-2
TGTGCTAGCAGCGTACAGGGGAAAGGCTACACCTTC
CASSVQGKGYTF
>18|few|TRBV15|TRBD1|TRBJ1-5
TGTGCCACCAGCACCTCCCCCCAGGGGGGTTATAGCAATCAGCCCCAGCATTTT
CATSTSPQGGYSNQPQHF
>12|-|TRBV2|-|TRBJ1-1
TGTGCCAGCAGTGAGGCGACACCTGAAGCTTTCTTT
CASSEATPEAFF
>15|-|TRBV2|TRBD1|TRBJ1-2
TGTGCCAGCAGTGAGAGACAGGGGCTAGTCTATGGCTACACCTTC
CASSERQGLVYGYTF
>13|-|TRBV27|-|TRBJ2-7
TGTGCCAGCAGTTGGTCCGGGGTCAACGAGCAGTACTTC
CASSWSGVNEQYF
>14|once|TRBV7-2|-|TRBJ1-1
TGTGCCAGCAGCTTAGAATGGAGGTACACTGAAGCTTTCTTT
CASSLEWRYTEAFF
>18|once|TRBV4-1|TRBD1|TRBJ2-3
TGCGCCAGCAGCCAACGATTAATGGGACAGGGGGCAACAGATACGCAGTATTTT
CASSQRLMGQGATDTQYF
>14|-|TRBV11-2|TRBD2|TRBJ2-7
TGTGCCGGCAAGGCGGGACTAGCGGATGGAGAGCAGTACTTC
CAGKAGLADGEQYF
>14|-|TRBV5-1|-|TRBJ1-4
TGCGCCAGCAGCTTGCCAGGGAAGGGTGAAAAACTGTTTTTT
CASSLPGKGEKLFF
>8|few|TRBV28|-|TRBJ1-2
TGTGCCGCGGGTGGCTACACCTTC
CAAGGYTF
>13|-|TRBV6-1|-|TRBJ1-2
TGTGCCAGCAGTGAACGTTGGGGGGTTGGCTACACCTTC
CASSERWGVGYTF
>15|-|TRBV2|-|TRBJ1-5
TGTGCCAGCAGTCGGGACTCTCAGGGCAATCAGCCCCAGCATTTT
CASSRDSQGNQPQHF
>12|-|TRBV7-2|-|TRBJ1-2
TGTGCCAGCAGCTTGGGCGACTATGGCTACACCTTC
CASSLGDYGYTF
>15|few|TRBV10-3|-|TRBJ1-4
TGTGCCATCAGTGTTACCGGACAGCTCGGGGAAAAACTGTTTTTT
CAISVTGQLGEKLFF
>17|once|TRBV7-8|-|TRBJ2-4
TGTGCCAGCAGCCCCCCGCCCGGTTCACGAGCCAAAAACATTCAGTACTTC
CASSPPPGSRAKNIQYF
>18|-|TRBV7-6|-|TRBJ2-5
TGTGCCAGCAGCTGGGGCCAGGGGCCCGAGGTCCGGAGTGAGACCCAGTACTTC
CASSWGQGPEVRSETQYF
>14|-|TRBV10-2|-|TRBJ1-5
TGCGCCAGCAGTGAGTCGGGCCTTAATCAGCCCCAGCATTTT
CASSESGLNQPQHF
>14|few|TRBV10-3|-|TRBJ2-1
TGTGCCATCAGAATAGCCAATTCCTACAATGAGCAGTTCTTC
CAIRIANSYNEQFF
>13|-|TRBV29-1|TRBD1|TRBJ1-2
TGCAGCGTGGCCGGACAGGGGGTCGGTGGCTACACCTTC
CSVAGQGVGGYTF